The 10 T cell receptor beta chains below all came from one sample that was sequenced in a study of blood T cell repertoires in COVID-19. TCRdb keeps only in-frame clones here, not all; method: immunoSEQ multiplex PCR. The table records about 110,000 clones, around 85% of them present only once. Sequencing was carried out using peripheral blood. These TCRs come from a man in his fifties or sixties with acute or convalescent COVID-19.

The V call is TRBV5-6, the J call TRBJ1-2; 8 bases line up with TRBD1. In germline, CDR1 is SGHDT, CDR2 YYEEEE. The CDR3 covers 13 residues. Trimming took 5 bases from V and 7 from J; bases not matched to a gene: 7. The DNA for the CDR3 is TGTGCCAGCAGATGGACAGGGAATAGTGGCTACACCTTC. Protein sequence: CASRWTGNSGYTF.

With regard to this clone: The sample contains more than one DNA sequence encoding this CDR3. The V call is TRBV6-5, the J call TRBJ2-3; perhaps TRBD2 as D (5 bases). The V end lost 3 bases, the J end lost 1 base, and 11 bases lay between the germline ends. The CDR3 extends over 15 amino acids. CDR1 and CDR2 from the germline V gene are MNHEY and SVGAGI. The CDR3 reads CASSYSGLGTDTQYF. The CDR3 DNA reads TGTGCCAGCAGTTATTCCGGACTTGGCACAGATACGCAGTATTTT.

The chain couples TRBV6-5 to TRBJ1-1; D call uncertain. This CDR3 has 11 amino acids. Germline V gene sequence: CDR1 MNHEY, CDR2 SVGAGI. Trimming stripped 6 bases from V and 3 bases from J, with 5 bases between. The CDR3 sequence: CASRRDTEAFF. In nucleotides, the CDR3 is TGTGCCAGCAGACGGGACACTGAAGCTTTCTTT.

The rearrangement links TRBV19 to TRBJ1-2; D not certain. The V end was cut by 10 bases, the J end by 2 bases, with 17 bases between. The CDR3 sequence is 14 residues long. Looked up from germline, CDR1 is LNHDA and CDR2 is SQIVND (reference sequence). CDR3 bases: TGTGCCACATTCAATCGGGAGGGAAACTATGGCTACACCTTC. As protein: CATFNREGNYGYTF.

This clone showed up just once. The chain employs TRBV14 and TRBJ1-4; a weak D match, TRBD1 (6 bases). Germline loops: CDR1 SGHDN, CDR2 FVKESK. This CDR3 has 13 amino acids. The ends were cut back, 4 bases at V and 5 bases at J, with 8 bases in the middle. For the CDR3, the DNA is TGTGCCAGCAGCCGGGGGCAGAATGAAAAACTGTTTTTT. Its translation: CASSRGQNEKLFF.

This chain uses TRBV29-1 with TRBJ2-1, with D maybe TRBD1 (6 bases). The ends were cut back, 4 bases at V and 2 bases at J, with 12 bases in the middle. Per the germline V gene, CDR1 is SQVTM and CDR2 is ANQGSEA. This CDR3 contains 14 residues. This CDR3 is CSVVGAGAYNEQFF. In DNA form, the CDR3 reads TGCAGCGTTGTGGGGGCAGGGGCCTACAATGAGCAGTTCTTC.

The J gene is TRBJ1-2, the V gene TRBV7-7; TRBD1 agrees at 7 bases. V was clipped by 5 bases and J by 2 bases; unmatched bases: 11. There are 16 residues in the CDR3. From germline, CDR1 is SSHAT and CDR2 FNYEAQ (reference sequence). This CDR3 is CASSPRTGRGNYGYTF. The CDR3 nucleotides are TGTGCCAGCAGCCCAAGGACAGGAAGAGGGAACTATGGCTACACCTTC. Full variable domain (missing parts from reference TRBV7-7 and TRBJ1-2): GAGVSQSPRYKVTKRGQDVTLRCDPISSHATLYWYQQALGQGPEFLTYFNYEAQPDKSGLPSDRFSAERPEGSISTLTIQRTEQRDSAMYRCASSPRTGRGNYGYTFGSGTRLTVV.

CDR3 bases: TGTGCCATCAGCGGACAGGGGGGTGATCAGCCCCAGCATTTT. It encodes CAISGQGGDQPQHF. This sequence joins TRBV10-3 and TRBJ1-5, with 10 bases that match TRBD1. Germline-derived CDR1 and CDR2 are ENHRY and SYGVKD. The CDR3 extends over 14 amino acids. Germline trimming cut 6 bases from V and 5 bases from J; bases unmatched to any gene: 4.

This rearrangement joins TRBV9 to TRBJ2-5; 15 bases line up with TRBD2. Germline CDR1 is SGDLS and CDR2 is YYNGEE. With V trimmed by 3 bases and J by 2 bases, 5 bases remained unmatched. The CDR3 runs to 17 residues. This CDR3 is CASSAGTSGGRQETQYF. CDR3 coding DNA: TGTGCCAGCAGCGCGGGGACTAGCGGGGGGCGACAAGAGACCCAGTACTTC.

The chain has TRBV9 and TRBJ2-1; the match to TRBD1 covers 9 bases. CDR3 length equals 16 residues. The germline gives CDR1 SGDLS, CDR2 YYNGEE. The V gene end was trimmed by 4 bases and the J gene end by 4 bases; junction bases not matched to a gene: 9. The CDR3 DNA reads as TGTGCCAGCAGCTCAGGAGGGACAGGGAGGTACAATGAGCAGTTCTTC. Translation: CASSSGGTGRYNEQFF.